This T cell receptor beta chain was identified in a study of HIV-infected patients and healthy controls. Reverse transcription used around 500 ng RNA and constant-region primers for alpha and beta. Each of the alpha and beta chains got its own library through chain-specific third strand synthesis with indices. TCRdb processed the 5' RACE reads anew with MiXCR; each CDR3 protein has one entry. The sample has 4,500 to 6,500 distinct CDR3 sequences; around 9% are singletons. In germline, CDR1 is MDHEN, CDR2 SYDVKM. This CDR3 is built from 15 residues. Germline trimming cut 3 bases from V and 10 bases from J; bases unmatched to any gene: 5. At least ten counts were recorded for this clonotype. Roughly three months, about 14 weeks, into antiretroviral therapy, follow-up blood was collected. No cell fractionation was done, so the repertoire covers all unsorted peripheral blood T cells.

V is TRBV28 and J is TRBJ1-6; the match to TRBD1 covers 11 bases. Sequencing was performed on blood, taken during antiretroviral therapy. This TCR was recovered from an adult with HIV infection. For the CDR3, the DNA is TGTGCCAGCAGTTTCCCGGGACAGGGGGAGTCACCCCTCCACTTT. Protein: CASSFPGQGESPLHF.